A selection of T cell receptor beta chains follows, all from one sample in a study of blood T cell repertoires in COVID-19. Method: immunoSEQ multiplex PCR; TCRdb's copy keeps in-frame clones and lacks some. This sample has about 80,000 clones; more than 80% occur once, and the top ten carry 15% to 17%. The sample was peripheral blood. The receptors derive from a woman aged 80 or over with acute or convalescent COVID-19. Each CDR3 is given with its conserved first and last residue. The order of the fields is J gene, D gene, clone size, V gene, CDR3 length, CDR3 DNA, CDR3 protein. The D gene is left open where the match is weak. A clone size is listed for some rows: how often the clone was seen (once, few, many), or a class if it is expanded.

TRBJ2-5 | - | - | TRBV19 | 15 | TGTGCCAGTAGCCAGATGACAGGTACCCAAGAGACCCAGTACTTC | CASSQMTGTQETQYF
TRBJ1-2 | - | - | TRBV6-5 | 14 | TGTGCCAGCAGTTTAGCTACAGGGAGCAGTGGCTACACCTTC | CASSLATGSSGYTF
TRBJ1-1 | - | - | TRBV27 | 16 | TGTGCCAGCAGTTTATCGTCAACAGGACCGAACACTGAAGCTTTCTTT | CASSLSSTGPNTEAFF
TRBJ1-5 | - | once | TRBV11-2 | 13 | TGTGCCAGCAGCTTAGAATCGGAGCAGCCCCAGCATTTT | CASSLESEQPQHF
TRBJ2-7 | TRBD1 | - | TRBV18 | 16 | TGTGCCAGCTCACCGCCCTTGGGGGACAGGGACTACGAGCAGTACTTC | CASSPPLGDRDYEQYF
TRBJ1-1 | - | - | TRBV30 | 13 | TGTGCCTGGAGTGCCCAGGGGAACACTGAAGCTTTCTTT | CAWSAQGNTEAFF
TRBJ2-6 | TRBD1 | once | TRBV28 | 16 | TGTGCCACCACAGGGGGCGCCCACTCTGGGGCCAACGTCCTGACTTTC | CATTGGAHSGANVLTF
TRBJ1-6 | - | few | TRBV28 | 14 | TGTGCCAGCAGCCTAGACAGTGGGAATTCACCCCTCCACTTT | CASSLDSGNSPLHF
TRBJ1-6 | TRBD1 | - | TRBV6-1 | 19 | TGTGCCAGCAGTGCCGGGACAGGGGGATCGACACGCTATAATTCACCCCTCCACTTT | CASSAGTGGSTRYNSPLHF
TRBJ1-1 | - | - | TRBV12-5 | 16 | TGTGCTAGTGGTACAGGCCAGGACGCGAGGAACACTGAAGCTTTCTTT | CASGTGQDARNTEAFF
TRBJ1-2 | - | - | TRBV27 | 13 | TGTGCCAGCAGTCCCGACAGCCTCTATGGCTACACCTTC | CASSPDSLYGYTF
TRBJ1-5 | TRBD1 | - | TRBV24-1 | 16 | TGTGCCACCAGTGAATCAGGGGACAGTTTAAATCAGCCCCAGCATTTT | CATSESGDSLNQPQHF
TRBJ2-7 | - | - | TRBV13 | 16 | TGTGCCAGCAGCACGGGGGCGGGGGCCGGGACCTACGAGCAGTACTTC | CASSTGAGAGTYEQYF
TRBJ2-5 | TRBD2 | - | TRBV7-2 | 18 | TGTGCCAGCAGCTTAGACAATGAGGATTGGTGGGGGGGTGAGACCCAGTACTTC | CASSLDNEDWWGGETQYF
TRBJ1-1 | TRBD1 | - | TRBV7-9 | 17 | TGTGCCAGCAGCTTAGGGAAACAGGGGGCAGGGAACACTGAAGCTTTCTTT | CASSLGKQGAGNTEAFF
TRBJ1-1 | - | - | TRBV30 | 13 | TGTGCCTGGATGTCTCTTATGAACACTGAAGCTTTCTTT | CAWMSLMNTEAFF
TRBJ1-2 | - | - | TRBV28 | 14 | TGTGCCAGCAGAGAGGGACAAGTTAACTATGGCTACACCTTC | CASREGQVNYGYTF
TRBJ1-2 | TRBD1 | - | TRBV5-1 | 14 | TGCGCCAGCAGCTTGGATGGACAGGACTATGGCTACACCTTC | CASSLDGQDYGYTF
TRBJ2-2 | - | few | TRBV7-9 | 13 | TGTGCCAGCAGCTTAGCCCCTCCCGGGGAGCTGTTTTTT | CASSLAPPGELFF
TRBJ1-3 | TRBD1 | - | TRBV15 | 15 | TGTGCCACCACCCAGGGGAGGACAGGCCGAAACACCATATATTTT | CATTQGRTGRNTIYF
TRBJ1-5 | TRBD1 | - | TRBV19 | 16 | TGTGCCAGTAGTACTACAGGGGGCGCGTTAGGACAGCCCCAGCATTTT | CASSTTGGALGQPQHF
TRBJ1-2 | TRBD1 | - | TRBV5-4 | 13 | TGTGCCAGCAGCCCCGGGACAGCACATGGCTACACCTTC | CASSPGTAHGYTF
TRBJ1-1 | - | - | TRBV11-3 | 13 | TGTGCCAGTCGGGGACTTGAGAACACTGAAGCTTTCTTT | CASRGLENTEAFF
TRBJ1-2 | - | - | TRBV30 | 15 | TGTGCCTGGAGTTCCCCGGCCCCGGGAGGCTATGGCTACACCTTC | CAWSSPAPGGYGYTF
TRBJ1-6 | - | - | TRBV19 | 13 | TGTGCCAGTAAGGGGGAAACGGGTTCACCCCTCCACTTT | CASKGETGSPLHF
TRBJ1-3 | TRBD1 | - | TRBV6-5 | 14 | TGTGCCAGCAGGACAGGGAGGTCTGGAAACACCATATATTTT | CASRTGRSGNTIYF
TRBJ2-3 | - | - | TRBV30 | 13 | TGTGCCTGGATTACTAGGCGCACAGATACGCAGTATTTT | CAWITRRTDTQYF
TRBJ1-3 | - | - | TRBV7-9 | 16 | TGTGCCAGCAGCCCACCAAACAGGGACGCTGGAAACACCATATATTTT | CASSPPNRDAGNTIYF
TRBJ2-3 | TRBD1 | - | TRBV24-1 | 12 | TGTGCCACCCAGGGGGGCACAGATACGCAGTATTTT | CATQGGTDTQYF
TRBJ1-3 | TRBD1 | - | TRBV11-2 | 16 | TGTGCCAGCAGCCCGGACAGGGGTTACTCTGGAAACACCATATATTTT | CASSPDRGYSGNTIYF
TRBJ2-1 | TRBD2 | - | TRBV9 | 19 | TGTGCCAGCAGCCCACGCCCTAGCGGGGGGGCAAGCTCCTACAATGAGCAGTTCTTC | CASSPRPSGGASSYNEQFF
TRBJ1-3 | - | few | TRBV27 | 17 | TGTGCCAGCAGTTTAAGGGGCCCTCAGGGTTCTGGAAACACCATATATTTT | CASSLRGPQGSGNTIYF
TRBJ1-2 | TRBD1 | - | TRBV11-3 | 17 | TGTGCCAGCAGCCAGGAAGGGGGCGCACGGTCTAACTATGGCTACACCTTC | CASSQEGGARSNYGYTF
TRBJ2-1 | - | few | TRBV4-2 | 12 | TGTGCCAGCAGCCAAGAGGGTCGGAGTCCGTTCTTC | CASSQEGRSPFF
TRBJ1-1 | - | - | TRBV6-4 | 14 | TGTGCCAGCAGTGCGGTCGGGGGGAACACTGAAGCTTTCTTT | CASSAVGGNTEAFF
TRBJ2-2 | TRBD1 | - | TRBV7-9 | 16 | TGTGCCAGCAGCTCGGGACAGGGGGCGAACACCGGGGAGCTGTTTTTT | CASSSGQGANTGELFF
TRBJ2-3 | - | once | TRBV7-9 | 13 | TGTGCCAGCAGCCCAAAAAGCACAGATACGCAGTATTTT | CASSPKSTDTQYF
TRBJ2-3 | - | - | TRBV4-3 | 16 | TGCGCCAGCAGCCAAGACGCCAGGGGAGGGTCAGATACGCAGTATTTT | CASSQDARGGSDTQYF
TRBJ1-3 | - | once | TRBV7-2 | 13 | TGTGCCAGCAGCTTGTTAAAAGGAAACACCATATATTTT | CASSLLKGNTIYF
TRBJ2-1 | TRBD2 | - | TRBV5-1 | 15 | TGCGCCAGCAGCTTGGACACGGGACTAATGAATGAGCAGTTCTTC | CASSLDTGLMNEQFF
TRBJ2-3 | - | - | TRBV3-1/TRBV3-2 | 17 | TGTGCCAGCAGCCAAGGCAGGGTGGACGCCAGCGCAGATACGCAGTATTTT | CASSQGRVDASADTQYF
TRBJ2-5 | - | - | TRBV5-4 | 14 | TGTGCCAGCAGCCCTCCGGCGGGGCAAGAGACCCAGTACTTC | CASSPPAGQETQYF
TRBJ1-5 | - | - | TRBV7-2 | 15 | TGTGCCAGCAGCTTAGCGGCGGGGAATGATCAGCCCCAGCATTTT | CASSLAAGNDQPQHF
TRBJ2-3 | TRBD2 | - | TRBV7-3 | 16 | TGTGCCAGCAGCTTAATTGGCGGGGGGAACACAGATACGCAGTATTTT | CASSLIGGGNTDTQYF
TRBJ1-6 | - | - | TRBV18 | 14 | TGTGCCAGCTCACCCGGGGGGCAGGGATCACCCCTCCACTTT | CASSPGGQGSPLHF
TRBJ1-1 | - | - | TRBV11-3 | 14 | TGTGCCAGCTCTGGAGGACGGTCGAACACTGAAGCTTTCTTT | CASSGGRSNTEAFF
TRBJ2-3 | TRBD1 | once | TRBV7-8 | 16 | TGTGCCAGCAGCCGAGAACAGGGGCAGGGGACAGATACGCAGTATTTT | CASSREQGQGTDTQYF
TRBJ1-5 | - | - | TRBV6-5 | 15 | TGTGCCAGCACCGAAGGGGGGGCGACGGGCCAGCCCCAGCATTTT | CASTEGGATGQPQHF
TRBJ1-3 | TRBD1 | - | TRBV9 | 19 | TGTGCCAGCAGCGCCGACCCTCGACCGACAGGGGGCTCTGGAAACACCATATATTTT | CASSADPRPTGGSGNTIYF
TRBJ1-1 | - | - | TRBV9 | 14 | TGTGCCAGCAGCGTAGTGCCGGTTAGCACTGAAGCTTTCTTT | CASSVVPVSTEAFF
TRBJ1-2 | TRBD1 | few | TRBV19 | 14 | TGTGCCAGTATTCTTTCCGGGACAGGGTACGGCTACACCTTC | CASILSGTGYGYTF
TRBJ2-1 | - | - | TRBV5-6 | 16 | TGTGCCAGCAGCTTGGTAGGGGGTAGACGGGACAATGAGCAGTTCTTC | CASSLVGGRRDNEQFF
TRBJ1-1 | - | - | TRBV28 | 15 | TGTGCCAGCAGAAACGACAGAAACATGAACACTGAAGCTTTCTTT | CASRNDRNMNTEAFF
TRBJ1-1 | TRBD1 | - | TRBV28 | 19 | TGTGCCAGCAGCGGACCACGCCTACAGGGGTTGGTTTGGAACACTGAAGCTTTCTTT | CASSGPRLQGLVWNTEAFF
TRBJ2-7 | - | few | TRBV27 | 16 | TGTGCCAGCAGTTTAAGATGGGTGCAGGGTGGAAACGAGCAGTACTTC | CASSLRWVQGGNEQYF
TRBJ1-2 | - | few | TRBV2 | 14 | TGTGCCAGCAGTGAAAACGGAGCTAACTATGGCTACACCTTC | CASSENGANYGYTF